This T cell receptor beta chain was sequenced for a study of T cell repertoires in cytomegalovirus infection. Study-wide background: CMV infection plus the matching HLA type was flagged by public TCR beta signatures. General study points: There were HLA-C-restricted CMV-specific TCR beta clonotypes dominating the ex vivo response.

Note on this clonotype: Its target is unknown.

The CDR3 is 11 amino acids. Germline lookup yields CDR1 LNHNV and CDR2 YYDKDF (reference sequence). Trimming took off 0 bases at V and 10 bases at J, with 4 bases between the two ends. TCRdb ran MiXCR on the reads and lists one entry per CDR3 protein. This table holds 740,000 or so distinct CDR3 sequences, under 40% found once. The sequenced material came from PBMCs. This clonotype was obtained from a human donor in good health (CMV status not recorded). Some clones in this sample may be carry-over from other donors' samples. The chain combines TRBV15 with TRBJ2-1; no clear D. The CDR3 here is CATSREREQFF. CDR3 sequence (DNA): TGTGCCACCAGCAGAGAACGCGAGCAGTTCTTC.